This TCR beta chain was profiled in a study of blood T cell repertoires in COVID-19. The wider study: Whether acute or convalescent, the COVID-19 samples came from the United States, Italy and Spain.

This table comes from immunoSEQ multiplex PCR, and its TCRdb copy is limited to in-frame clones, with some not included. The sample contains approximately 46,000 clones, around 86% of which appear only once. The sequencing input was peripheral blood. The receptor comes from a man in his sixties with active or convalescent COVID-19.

CDR3 region: CATGPPGYQPQHF. The CDR3 DNA is TGTGCCACCGGTCCACCGGGGTATCAGCCCCAGCATTTT. This rearrangement joins TRBV15 to TRBJ1-5; D is uncertain. V was cut by 8 bases and J by 5 bases, with 13 bases left in between. The CDR3 contains 13 residues. Looked up from germline, CDR1 is LNHNV and CDR2 is YYDKDF (reference sequence).